This entry features one T cell receptor (beta chain) sequence. The antigen is undetermined. From the RT-PCR reads, TCRdb called clonotypes with MiXCR, one entry per CDR3 protein. The sample has roughly 290,000 distinct CDR3 sequences, just over 20% seen once. This CDR3 is built from 14 residues. CDR1 MGHDK and CDR2 SYGVNS come from the germline V gene. V dropped 2 bases and J dropped 3 bases, with 11 bases sitting between them. The data derive from a study of response to subunit inactivated influenza vaccine. Study observations and caveats: There was a suggestion from the authors that each seasonal influenza vaccination recruits few new T cells.

This clonotype was obtained from a man aged 50 to 69 who received an inactivated influenza vaccine. The material sequenced was PBMCs from blood, taken about 20 months after vaccination. The V call is TRBV25-1, the J call TRBJ2-7; possibly TRBD2 for D (5 bases). CDR3: CASSEIGSVYEQYF. The CDR3, as DNA: TGTGCCAGCAGTGAAATCGGTAGCGTCTACGAGCAGTACTTC.